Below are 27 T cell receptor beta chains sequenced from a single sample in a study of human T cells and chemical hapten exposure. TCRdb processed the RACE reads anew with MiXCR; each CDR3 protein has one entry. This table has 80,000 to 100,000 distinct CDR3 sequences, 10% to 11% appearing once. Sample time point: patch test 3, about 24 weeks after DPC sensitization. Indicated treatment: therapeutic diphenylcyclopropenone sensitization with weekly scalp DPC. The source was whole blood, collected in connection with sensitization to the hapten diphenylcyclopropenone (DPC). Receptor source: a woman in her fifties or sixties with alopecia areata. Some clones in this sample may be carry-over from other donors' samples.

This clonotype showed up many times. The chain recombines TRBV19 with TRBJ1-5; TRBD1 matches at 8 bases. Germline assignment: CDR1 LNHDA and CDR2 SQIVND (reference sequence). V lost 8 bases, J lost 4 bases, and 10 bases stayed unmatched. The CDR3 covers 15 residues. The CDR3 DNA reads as TGTGCCAGTGGGATCGAGGACAGGGCTAATCAGCCCCAGCATTTT. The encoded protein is CASGIEDRANQPQHF. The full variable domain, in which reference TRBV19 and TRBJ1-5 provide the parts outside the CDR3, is DGGITQSPKYLFRKEGQNVTLSCEQNLNHDAMYWYRQDPGQGLRLIYYSQIVNDFQKGDIAEGYSVSREKKESFPLTVTSAQKNPTAFYLCASGIEDRANQPQHFGDGTRLSIL.

The CDR3 loop is CASSLSRNTDTQYF. DNA of the CDR3: TGTGCCAGCAGTTTATCGAGAAACACAGATACGCAGTATTTT. The chain uses TRBV27 and TRBJ2-3; D not certain. The CDR3 loop spans 14 amino acids. CDR1 is MNHEY, CDR2 SMNVEV, per germline (reference sequence). Deletions cut 0 bases from V and 2 bases from J, with 6 bases between.

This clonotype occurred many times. CDR3 loop: CASSPLVPAGGSYEQYF. CDR3 coding DNA: TGTGCCAGCAGTCCCCTGGTGCCAGCGGGAGGGTCCTACGAGCAGTACTTC. The chain uses TRBV6-2 or TRBV6-3 and TRBJ2-7, with 10 bases fitting TRBD2. The germline V gene encodes CDR1 MNHEY and CDR2 SVGEGT. The ends lost 5 bases at V and 1 base at J; junction bases unmatched: 11. The length of the CDR3 is 17 residues.

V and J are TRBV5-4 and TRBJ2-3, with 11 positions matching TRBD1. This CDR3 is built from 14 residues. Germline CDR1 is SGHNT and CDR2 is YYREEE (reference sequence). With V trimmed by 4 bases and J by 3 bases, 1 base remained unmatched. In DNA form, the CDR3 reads TGTGCCAGCAGCGGGGACAGGGGGACAGATACGCAGTATTTT. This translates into CASSGDRGTDTQYF.

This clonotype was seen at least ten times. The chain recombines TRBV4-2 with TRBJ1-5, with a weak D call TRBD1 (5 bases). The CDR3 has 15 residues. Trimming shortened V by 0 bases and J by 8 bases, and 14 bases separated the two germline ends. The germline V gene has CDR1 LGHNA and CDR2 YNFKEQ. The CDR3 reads CASSQEDGAVKPQHF. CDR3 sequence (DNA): TGTGCCAGCAGCCAAGAGGATGGGGCGGTGAAGCCCCAGCATTTT.

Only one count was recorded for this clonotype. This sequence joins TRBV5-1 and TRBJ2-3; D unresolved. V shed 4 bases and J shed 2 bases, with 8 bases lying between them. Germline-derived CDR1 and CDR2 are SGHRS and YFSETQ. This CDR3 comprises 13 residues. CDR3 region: CASSPSNTDTQYF. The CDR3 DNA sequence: TGCGCCAGCAGCCCGTCCAACACAGATACGCAGTATTTT.

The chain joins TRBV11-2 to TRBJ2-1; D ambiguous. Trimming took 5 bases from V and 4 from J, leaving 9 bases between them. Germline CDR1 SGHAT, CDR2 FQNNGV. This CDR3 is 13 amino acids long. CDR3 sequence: CASSPHLYNEQFF. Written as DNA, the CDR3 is TGTGCCAGCAGCCCTCATCTTTACAATGAGCAGTTCTTC.

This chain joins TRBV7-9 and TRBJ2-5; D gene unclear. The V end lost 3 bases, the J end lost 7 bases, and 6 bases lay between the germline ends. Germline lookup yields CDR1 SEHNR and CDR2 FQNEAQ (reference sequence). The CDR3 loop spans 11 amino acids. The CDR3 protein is CASSLSATQYF. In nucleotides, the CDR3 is TGTGCCAGCAGCTTGAGTGCGACCCAGTACTTC.

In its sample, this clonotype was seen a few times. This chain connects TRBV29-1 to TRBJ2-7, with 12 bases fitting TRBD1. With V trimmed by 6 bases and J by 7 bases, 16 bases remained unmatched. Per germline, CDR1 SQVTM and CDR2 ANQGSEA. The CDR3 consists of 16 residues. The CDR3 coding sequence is TGCAGCGTCCAACCCACTCCGGGACAGGGGGCGAGGGAGCAGTACTTC. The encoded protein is CSVQPTPGQGAREQYF.

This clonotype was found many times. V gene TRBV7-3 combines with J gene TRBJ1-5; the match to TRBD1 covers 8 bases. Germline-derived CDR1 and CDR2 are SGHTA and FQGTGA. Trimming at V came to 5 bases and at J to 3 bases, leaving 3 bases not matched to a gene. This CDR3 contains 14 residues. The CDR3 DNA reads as TGTGCCAGCAGCCCGGACAGGGTCAATCAGCCCCAGCATTTT. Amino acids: CASSPDRVNQPQHF.

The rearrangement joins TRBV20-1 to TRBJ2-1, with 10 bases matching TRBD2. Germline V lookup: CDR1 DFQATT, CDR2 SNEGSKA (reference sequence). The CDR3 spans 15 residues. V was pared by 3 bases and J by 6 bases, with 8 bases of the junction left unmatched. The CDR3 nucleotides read TGCAGTGCTAGGGAACTAGCGGGAACCCCCAATGAGCAGTTCTTC. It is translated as CSARELAGTPNEQFF.

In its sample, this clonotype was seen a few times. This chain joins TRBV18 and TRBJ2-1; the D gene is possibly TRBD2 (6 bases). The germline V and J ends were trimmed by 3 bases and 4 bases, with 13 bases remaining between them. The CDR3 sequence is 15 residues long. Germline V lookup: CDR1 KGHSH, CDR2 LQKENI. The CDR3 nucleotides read TGTGCCAGCTCACCTGGCGGGACCTTGTACAATGAGCAGTTCTTC. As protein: CASSPGGTLYNEQFF.

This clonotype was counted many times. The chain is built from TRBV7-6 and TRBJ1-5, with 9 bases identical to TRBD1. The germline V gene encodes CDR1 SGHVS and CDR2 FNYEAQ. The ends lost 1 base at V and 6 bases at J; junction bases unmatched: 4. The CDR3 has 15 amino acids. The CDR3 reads CASSLDRGLRQPQHF. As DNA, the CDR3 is TGTGCCAGCAGCTTAGACAGGGGGCTCCGTCAGCCCCAGCATTTT.

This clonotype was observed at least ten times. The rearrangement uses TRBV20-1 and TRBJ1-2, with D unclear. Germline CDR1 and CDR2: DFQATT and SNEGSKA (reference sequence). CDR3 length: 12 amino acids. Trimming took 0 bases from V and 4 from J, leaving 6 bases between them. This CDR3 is CSARDGPYGYTF. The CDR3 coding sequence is TGCAGTGCTAGAGATGGGCCCTATGGCTACACCTTC.

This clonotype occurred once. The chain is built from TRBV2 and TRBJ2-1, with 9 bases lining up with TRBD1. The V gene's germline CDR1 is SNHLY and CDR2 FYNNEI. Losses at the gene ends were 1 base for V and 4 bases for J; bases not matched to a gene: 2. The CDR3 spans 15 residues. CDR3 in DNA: TGTGCCAGCAGTGAAGACAGGGGGCAGTACAATGAGCAGTTCTTC. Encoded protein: CASSEDRGQYNEQFF.

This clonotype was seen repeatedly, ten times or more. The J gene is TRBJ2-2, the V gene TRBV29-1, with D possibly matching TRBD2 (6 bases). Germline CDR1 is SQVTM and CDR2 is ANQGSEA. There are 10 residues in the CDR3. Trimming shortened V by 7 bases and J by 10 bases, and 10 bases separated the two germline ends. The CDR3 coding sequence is TGCAGCGCGGGGACTGTGGAGCTGTTTTTT. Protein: CSAGTVELFF.

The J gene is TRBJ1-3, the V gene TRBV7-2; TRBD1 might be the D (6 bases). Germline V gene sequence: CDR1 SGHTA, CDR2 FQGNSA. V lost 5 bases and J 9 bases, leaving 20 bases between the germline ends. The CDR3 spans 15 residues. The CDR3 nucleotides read TGTGCCAGCAGCACGGACAGACCACCTCGAGGCACCATATATTTT. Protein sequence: CASSTDRPPRGTIYF.

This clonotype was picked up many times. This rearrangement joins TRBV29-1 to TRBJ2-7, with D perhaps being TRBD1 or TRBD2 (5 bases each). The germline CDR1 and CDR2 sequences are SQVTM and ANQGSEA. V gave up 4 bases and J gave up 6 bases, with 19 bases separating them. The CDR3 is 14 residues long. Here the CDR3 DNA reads TGCAGCGTTGGACTAATAGGGACCACGGGCGAGCAGTACTTC. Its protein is CSVGLIGTTGEQYF.

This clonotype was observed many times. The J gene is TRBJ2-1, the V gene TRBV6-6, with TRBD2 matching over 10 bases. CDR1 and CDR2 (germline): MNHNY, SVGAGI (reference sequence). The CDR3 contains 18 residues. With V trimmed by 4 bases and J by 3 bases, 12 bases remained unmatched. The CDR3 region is CASSWRGRGLAIYNEQFF. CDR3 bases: TGTGCCAGCAGTTGGAGGGGACGGGGACTAGCGATCTACAATGAGCAGTTCTTC.

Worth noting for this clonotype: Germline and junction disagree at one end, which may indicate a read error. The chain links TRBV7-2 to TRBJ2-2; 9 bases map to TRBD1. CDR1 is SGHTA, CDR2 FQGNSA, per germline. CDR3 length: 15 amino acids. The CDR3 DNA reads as TGTGCCTGCAGCTTACAGGGGGCGGCCACCGGGGAGCTGTTTTTT. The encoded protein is CACSLQGAATGELFF.

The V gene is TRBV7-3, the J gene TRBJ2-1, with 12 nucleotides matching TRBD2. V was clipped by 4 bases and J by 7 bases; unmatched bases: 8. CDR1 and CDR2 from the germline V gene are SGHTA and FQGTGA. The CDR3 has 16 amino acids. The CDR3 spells CASSSLAGGPINEQFF. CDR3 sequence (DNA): TGTGCCAGCAGCTCCCTAGCGGGAGGGCCAATAAATGAGCAGTTCTTC.

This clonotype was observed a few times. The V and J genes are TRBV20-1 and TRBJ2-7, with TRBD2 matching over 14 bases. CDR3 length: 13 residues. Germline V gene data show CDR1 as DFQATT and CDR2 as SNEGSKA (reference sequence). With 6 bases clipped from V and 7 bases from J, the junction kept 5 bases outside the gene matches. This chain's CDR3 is CSAGLAGGWEQYF. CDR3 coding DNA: TGCAGTGCCGGACTAGCGGGAGGCTGGGAGCAGTACTTC.

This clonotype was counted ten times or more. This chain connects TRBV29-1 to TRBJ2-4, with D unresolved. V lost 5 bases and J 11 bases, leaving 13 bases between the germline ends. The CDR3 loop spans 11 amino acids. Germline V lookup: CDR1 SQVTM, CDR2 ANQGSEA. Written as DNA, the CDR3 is TGCAGCGTTCTCGTGAAGGGATTTCAGTACTTC. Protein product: CSVLVKGFQYF. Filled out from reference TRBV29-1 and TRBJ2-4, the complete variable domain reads SAVISQKPSRDICQRGTSLTIQCQVDSQVTMMFWYRQQPGQSLTLIATANQGSEATYESGFVIDKFPISRPNLTFSTLTVSNMSPEDSSIYLCSVLVKGFQYFGAGTRLSVL.

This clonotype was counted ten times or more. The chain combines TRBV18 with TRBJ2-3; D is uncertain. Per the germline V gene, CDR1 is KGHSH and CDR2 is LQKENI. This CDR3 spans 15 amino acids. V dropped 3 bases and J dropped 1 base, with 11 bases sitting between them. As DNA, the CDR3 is TGTGCCAGCTCACCGGGTTCCCTAGGCACAGATACGCAGTATTTT. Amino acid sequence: CASSPGSLGTDTQYF.

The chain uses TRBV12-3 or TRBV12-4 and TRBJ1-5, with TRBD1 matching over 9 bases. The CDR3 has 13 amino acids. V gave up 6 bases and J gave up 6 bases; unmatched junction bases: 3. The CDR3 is CASRPDRGQPQHF. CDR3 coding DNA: TGTGCCAGCAGACCGGACAGGGGTCAGCCCCAGCATTTT.

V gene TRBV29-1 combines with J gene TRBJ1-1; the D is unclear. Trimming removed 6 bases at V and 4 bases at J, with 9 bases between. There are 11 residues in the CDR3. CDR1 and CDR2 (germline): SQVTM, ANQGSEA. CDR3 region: CSVIWGTEAFF. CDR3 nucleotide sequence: TGCAGCGTGATATGGGGCACTGAAGCTTTCTTT.

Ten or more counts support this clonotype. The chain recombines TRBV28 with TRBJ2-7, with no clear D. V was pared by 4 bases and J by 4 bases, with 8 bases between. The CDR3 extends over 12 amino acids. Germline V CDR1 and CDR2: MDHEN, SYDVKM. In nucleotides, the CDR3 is TGTGCCAGCAGTTACCTCGGATACGAGCAGTACTTC. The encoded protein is CASSYLGYEQYF.